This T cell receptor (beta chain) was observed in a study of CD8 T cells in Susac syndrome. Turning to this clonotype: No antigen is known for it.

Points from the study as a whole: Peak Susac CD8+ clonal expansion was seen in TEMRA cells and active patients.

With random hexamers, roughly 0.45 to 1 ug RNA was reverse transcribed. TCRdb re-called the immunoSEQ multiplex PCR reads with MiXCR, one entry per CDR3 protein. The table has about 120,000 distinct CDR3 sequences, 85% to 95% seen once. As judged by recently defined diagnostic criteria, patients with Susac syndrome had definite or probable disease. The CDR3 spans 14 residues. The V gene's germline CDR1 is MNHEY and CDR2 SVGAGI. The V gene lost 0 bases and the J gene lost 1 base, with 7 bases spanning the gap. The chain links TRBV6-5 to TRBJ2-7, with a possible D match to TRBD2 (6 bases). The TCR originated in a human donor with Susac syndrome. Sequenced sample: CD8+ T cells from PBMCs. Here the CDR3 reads CASSYSGGSYEQYF. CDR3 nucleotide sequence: TGTGCCAGCAGTTACTCGGGGGGTTCCTACGAGCAGTACTTC.